This T cell receptor beta chain was captured by sequencing in a study of CD8+CD57+ T cells in acquired aplastic anemia. General study results and limits: Statistical testing detected no significant gap in CD8+ Simpson's diversity between patients and controls.

The authors sequenced patients whose flow cytometry had shown CD8+CD57+ cell expansion. A note on this clonotype: Its antigen is undetermined.

It was genomic DNA that served as the template for profiling TCR beta VDJ and CDR3. TCRdb reanalysed the reads using MiXCR and keeps one entry per CDR3 protein. The sample carries about 180,000 distinct CDR3 sequences, nearly 50% recorded once. The receptor was derived from a human donor with aplastic anemia. Sample: sorted CD4+, CD8+, or CD8+CD57+ T cells (not recorded which) from PBMCs.

The CDR3 region has the DNA TGTGCCAGTAGTTTCCGGGCAGGGAGCGGAGAGACCCAGTACTTC. Its translation is CASSFRAGSGETQYF. The rearrangement links TRBV19 to TRBJ2-5; D could derive from TRBD1 or TRBD2 (5 bases each). This CDR3 is 15 amino acids long. Per the germline V gene, CDR1 is LNHDA and CDR2 is SQIVND (reference sequence). Deletions cut 5 bases from V and 4 bases from J, with 17 bases between.